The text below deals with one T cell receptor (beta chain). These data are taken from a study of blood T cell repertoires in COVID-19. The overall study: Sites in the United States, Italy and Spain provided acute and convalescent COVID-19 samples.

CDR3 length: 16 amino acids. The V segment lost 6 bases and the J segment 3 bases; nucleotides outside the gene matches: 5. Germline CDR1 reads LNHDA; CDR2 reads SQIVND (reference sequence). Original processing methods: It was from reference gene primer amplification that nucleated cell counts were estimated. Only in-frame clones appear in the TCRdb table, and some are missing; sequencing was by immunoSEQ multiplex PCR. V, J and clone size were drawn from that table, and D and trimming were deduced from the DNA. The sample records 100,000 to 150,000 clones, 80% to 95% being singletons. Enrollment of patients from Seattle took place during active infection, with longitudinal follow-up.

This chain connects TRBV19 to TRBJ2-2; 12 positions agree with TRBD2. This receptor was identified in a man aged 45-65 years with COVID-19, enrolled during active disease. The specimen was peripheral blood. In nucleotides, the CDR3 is TGTGCCAGTAGGTGGCTAGCGGGAGGGGACACCGGGGAGCTGTTTTTT. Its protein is CASRWLAGGDTGELFF.